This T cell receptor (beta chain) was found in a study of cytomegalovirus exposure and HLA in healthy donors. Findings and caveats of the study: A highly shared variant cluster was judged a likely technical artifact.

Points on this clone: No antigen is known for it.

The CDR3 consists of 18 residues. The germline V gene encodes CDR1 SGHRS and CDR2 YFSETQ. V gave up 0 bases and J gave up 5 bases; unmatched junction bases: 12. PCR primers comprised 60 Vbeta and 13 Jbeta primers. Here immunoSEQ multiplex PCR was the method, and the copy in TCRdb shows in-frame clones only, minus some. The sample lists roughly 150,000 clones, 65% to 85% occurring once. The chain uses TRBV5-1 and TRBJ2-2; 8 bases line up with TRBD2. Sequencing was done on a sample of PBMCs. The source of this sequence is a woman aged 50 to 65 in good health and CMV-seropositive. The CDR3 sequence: CASSLAAFAAGGTGELFF. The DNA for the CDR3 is TGCGCCAGCAGCTTGGCTGCGTTTGCGGCGGGGGGTACCGGGGAGCTGTTTTTT.